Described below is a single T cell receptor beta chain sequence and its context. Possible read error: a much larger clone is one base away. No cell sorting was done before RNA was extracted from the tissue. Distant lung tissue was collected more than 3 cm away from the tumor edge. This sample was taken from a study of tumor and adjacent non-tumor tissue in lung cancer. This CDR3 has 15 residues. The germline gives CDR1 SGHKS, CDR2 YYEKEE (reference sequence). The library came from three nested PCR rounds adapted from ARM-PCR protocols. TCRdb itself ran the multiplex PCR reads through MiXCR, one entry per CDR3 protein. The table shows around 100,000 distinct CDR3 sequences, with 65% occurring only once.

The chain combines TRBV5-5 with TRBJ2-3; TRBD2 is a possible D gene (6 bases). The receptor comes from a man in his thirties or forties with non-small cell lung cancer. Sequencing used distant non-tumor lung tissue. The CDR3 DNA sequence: TGTGCCAGGAGCTTTTCCGGGACTGGTGCTGATACGCAGTATTTT. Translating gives CARSFSGTGADTQYF.